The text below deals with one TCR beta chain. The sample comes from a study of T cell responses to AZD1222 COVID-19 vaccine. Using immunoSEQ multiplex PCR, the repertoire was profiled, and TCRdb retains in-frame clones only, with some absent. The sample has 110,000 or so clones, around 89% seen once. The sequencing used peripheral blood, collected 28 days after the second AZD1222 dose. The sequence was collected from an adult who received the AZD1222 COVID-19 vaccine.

This CDR3 reads CASSIGGTGFGNQPQHF. DNA for the CDR3: TGTGCCAGTAGTATAGGTGGAACGGGTTTTGGCAATCAGCCCCAGCATTTT. The chain employs TRBV19 and TRBJ1-5; D is uncertain. Germline values: CDR1 LNHDA, CDR2 SQIVND (reference sequence). This CDR3 is 17 amino acids long. Trimming removed 1 base from V and 2 bases from J, with 15 bases in between.